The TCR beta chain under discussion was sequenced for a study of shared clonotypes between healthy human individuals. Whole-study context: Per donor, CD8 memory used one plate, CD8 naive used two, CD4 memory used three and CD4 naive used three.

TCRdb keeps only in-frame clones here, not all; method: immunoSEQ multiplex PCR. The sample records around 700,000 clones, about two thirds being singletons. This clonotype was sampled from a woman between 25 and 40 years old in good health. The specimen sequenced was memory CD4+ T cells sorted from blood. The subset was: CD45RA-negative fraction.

The CDR3 nucleotides are TGTGCCAGCAGTGTGTCAGGTAACACAGATACGCAGTATTTT. It translates to CASSVSGNTDTQYF. This chain links TRBV6-1 with TRBJ2-3; the D is unclear. The CDR3 has 14 amino acids. Germline V gene lookup returns CDR1 MNHNS and CDR2 SASEGT. The V end lost 4 bases, the J end lost 2 bases, and 10 bases lay between the germline ends.